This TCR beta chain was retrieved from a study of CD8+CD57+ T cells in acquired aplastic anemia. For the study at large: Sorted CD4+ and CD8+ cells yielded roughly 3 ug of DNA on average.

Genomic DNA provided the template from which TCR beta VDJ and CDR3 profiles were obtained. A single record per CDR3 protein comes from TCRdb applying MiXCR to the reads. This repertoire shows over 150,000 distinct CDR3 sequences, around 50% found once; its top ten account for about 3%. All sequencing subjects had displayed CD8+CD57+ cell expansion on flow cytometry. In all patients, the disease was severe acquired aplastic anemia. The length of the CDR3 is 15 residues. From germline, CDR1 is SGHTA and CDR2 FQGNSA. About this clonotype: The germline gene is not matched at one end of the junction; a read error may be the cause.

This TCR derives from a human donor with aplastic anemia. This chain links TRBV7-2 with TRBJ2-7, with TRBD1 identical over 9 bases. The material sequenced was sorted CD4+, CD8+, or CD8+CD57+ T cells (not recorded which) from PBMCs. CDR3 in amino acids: CASNQDRGTSGLESF. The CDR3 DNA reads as TGTGCCAGCAACCAAGACAGGGGGACGAGTGGATTGGAGTCCTTC. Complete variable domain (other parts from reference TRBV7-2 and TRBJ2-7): GAGVSQSPSNKVTEKGKDVELRCDPISGHTALYWYRQSLGQGLEFLIYFQGNSAPDKSGLPSDRFSAERTGGSVSTLTIQRTQQEDSAVYLCASNQDRGTSGLESFGPGTRLTVT.